The 28 T cell receptor beta chains in this list originate from one sample, sequenced in a study of T-cell memory formation after mild COVID-19. One entry per CDR3 protein results from TCRdb running MiXCR on the 5' RACE reads. Of approximately 260,000 distinct CDR3 sequences detected, around 15% appear once; the ten largest clones hold approximately 3.4%. The sample taken for sequencing was PBMCs or a T cell subset sorted from them (not recorded which). The receptors here all came from a man between 18 and 35 years old who had mild COVID-19 (a few samples of this study predate the infection). Cell type and time point are not known.

V gene TRBV6-5 combines with J gene TRBJ2-7; D remains unclear. Germline CDR1 and CDR2: MNHEY and SVGAGI. The CDR3 sequence is 15 residues long. The V gene lost 0 bases and the J gene lost 0 bases, with 9 bases spanning the gap. CDR3 sequence: CASSYSGRFSYEQYF. In DNA, the CDR3 is TGTGCCAGCAGTTACTCAGGCAGGTTCTCCTACGAGCAGTACTTC.

This clonotype was seen a handful of times. The chain employs TRBV19 and TRBJ1-6, with a tentative D call TRBD1 (5 bases). The CDR3 is made up of 14 amino acids. Germline CDR1 reads LNHDA; CDR2 reads SQIVND (reference sequence). Trimming cost V 7 bases and J 8 bases, with 15 bases left between them. CDR3 DNA: TGTGCCAGTACGGTCCAGGGACTTGATTCACCCCTCCACTTT. Protein: CASTVQGLDSPLHF.

The chain recombines TRBV7-2 with TRBJ1-4; tentatively, D is TRBD1 (6 bases). The CDR3 is 15 residues long. Germline-derived CDR1 and CDR2 are SGHTA and FQGNSA. The V and J ends lost 5 bases and 10 bases respectively, with 20 bases between them. The chain's CDR3 is CASSPQQGYLGKLFF. CDR3 bases: TGTGCCAGCAGCCCGCAACAGGGATACTTAGGAAAACTGTTTTTT.

The chain joins TRBV3-1 to TRBJ2-1, with TRBD2 matching over 7 bases. The trim removed 2 bases at V and 0 bases at J, leaving 4 bases unmatched. The CDR3 covers 16 residues. CDR1 LGHDT and CDR2 YNNKEL come from the germline V gene (reference sequence). CDR3 DNA sequence: TGTGCCAGCAGCCAAATAGAGCGGGGCTCCTACAATGAGCAGTTCTTC. The encoded protein is CASSQIERGSYNEQFF.

CDR3 residues: CASSRRLGGSNQPQHF. For the CDR3, the DNA is TGCGCCAGCAGCCGGAGGTTGGGCGGGAGCAATCAGCCCCAGCATTTT. The chain couples TRBV4-3 to TRBJ1-5; D is uncertain. V was cut by 4 bases and J by 1 base, with 14 bases left in between. From germline, CDR1 is LGHNA and CDR2 YSLEER. The CDR3 totals 16 residues.

This chain uses TRBV20-1 with TRBJ2-4; the D gene is possibly TRBD1 (6 bases). Looked up from germline, CDR1 is DFQATT and CDR2 is SNEGSKA (reference sequence). The CDR3 extends over 13 amino acids. Trimming shortened V by 6 bases and J by 0 bases, and 9 bases separated the two germline ends. The CDR3, as DNA: TGCAGTGCCTCAGGGGAAGCCAAAAACATTCAGTACTTC. Its translation is CSASGEAKNIQYF.

V is TRBV4-3 and J is TRBJ2-3, with D unclear. The CDR3 is made up of 15 amino acids. Germline V gene data show CDR1 as LGHNA and CDR2 as YSLEER. Between the trimmed V and J ends, which lost 1 base and 3 bases, there was a span of 11 bases. CDR3 coding DNA: TGCGCCAGCAGCCAAGGTCGAGCGTGGACAGATACGCAGTATTTT. As protein: CASSQGRAWTDTQYF.

A few counts support this clonotype. The genes are TRBV6-2 or TRBV6-3 and TRBJ2-1, with TRBD2 matching over 8 bases. The germline CDR1 and CDR2 sequences are MNHEY and SVGEGT. CDR3 length: 13 amino acids. V trimming: 7 bases; J trimming: 9 bases; junction bases outside the gene matches: 8. CDR3 loop: CASKSGGYSEQFF. The CDR3, as DNA: TGTGCCAGCAAATCGGGGGGGTATTCTGAGCAGTTCTTC.

This chain uses TRBV7-2 with TRBJ2-1, with a tentative D call TRBD2 (6 bases). V was pared by 5 bases and J by 10 bases, with 12 bases between. CDR1 is SGHTA and CDR2 is FQGNSA in the germline V gene. This CDR3 contains 12 residues. The chain's CDR3 is CASSPTRDEQFF. The DNA for the CDR3 is TGTGCCAGCAGCCCGACTAGGGACGAGCAGTTCTTC.

This clonotype has only a few counts. The genes are TRBV7-9 and TRBJ2-5; D might be TRBD1 (5 bases). Germline V gene lookup returns CDR1 SEHNR and CDR2 FQNEAQ (reference sequence). The CDR3 contains 15 residues. The V end was cut by 5 bases, the J end by 7 bases, with 20 bases between. CDR3 bases: TGTGCCAGCAGCCCGAAGATCCGGCAGGGCTTGACCCAGTACTTC. It encodes CASSPKIRQGLTQYF.

This chain connects TRBV11-2 to TRBJ1-4; the D is unclear. CDR3 length: 14 amino acids. Germline lookup yields CDR1 SGHAT and CDR2 FQNNGV. V was clipped by 0 bases and J by 3 bases, with 5 bases between them. For the CDR3, the DNA is TGTGCCAGCAGCTTAGATTTGGCTAATGAAAAACTGTTTTTT. Amino acids: CASSLDLANEKLFF.

This clonotype was seen more than once but under ten times. This chain links TRBV7-6 with TRBJ2-2; 8 positions match TRBD1. J gave up 1 base and V 0 bases, and 4 bases lay outside the gene matches. The CDR3 spans 17 residues. Germline values: CDR1 SGHVS, CDR2 FNYEAQ. The DNA of the CDR3 is TGTGCCAGCAGCTTAGCGGAAGGACAGGGGAACACCGGGGAGCTGTTTTTT. Encoded protein: CASSLAEGQGNTGELFF.

Only a few counts were recorded for this clonotype. This rearrangement joins TRBV7-2 to TRBJ2-7, with D uncertain. The CDR3 sequence is 14 residues long. V was shortened by 1 base and J by 2 bases, with 9 bases between the two germline ends. Germline V gives CDR1 SGHTA, CDR2 FQGNSA. The DNA of the CDR3 is TGTGCCAGCAGCTTAGATTACAGCGCCTACGAGCAGTACTTC. Protein product: CASSLDYSAYEQYF.

In its sample, this clonotype was seen many times. The chain combines TRBV7-9 with TRBJ2-7; 9 bases line up with TRBD1. The CDR3 runs 12 residues. J was trimmed by 5 bases and V by 5 bases; bases with no gene match: 1. Germline-derived CDR1 and CDR2 are SEHNR and FQNEAQ (reference sequence). The CDR3 sequence: CASSRTGDEQYF. CDR3 bases: TGTGCCAGCAGCCGGACAGGGGACGAGCAGTACTTC.

The chain combines TRBV11-2 with TRBJ1-2, with D maybe TRBD1 (5 bases). There are 13 residues in the CDR3. Trimming stripped 8 bases from V and 8 bases from J, with 18 bases between. Looked up from germline, CDR1 is SGHAT and CDR2 is FQNNGV. In DNA form, the CDR3 reads TGTGCCAGCGGACCCAGGGAGAGTGAGGGCTACACCTTC. This translates into CASGPRESEGYTF.

The V gene is TRBV29-1, the J gene TRBJ2-3; D call uncertain. The CDR3 spans 13 residues. V was clipped by 2 bases and J by 6 bases, with 12 bases between them. Germline loops: CDR1 SQVTM, CDR2 ANQGSEA. The CDR3 loop reads CSVERIGWDTQYF. The CDR3 DNA sequence: TGCAGCGTTGAACGGATTGGCTGGGATACGCAGTATTTT.

This clonotype was recorded a few times. The chain carries TRBV6-5 and TRBJ1-4; D not certain. Germline CDR1 and CDR2: MNHEY and SVGAGI. Trimming shortened V by 3 bases and J by 7 bases, and 9 bases separated the two germline ends. The CDR3 is made up of 13 amino acids. In DNA, the CDR3 is TGTGCCAGCAGTTATGACCCTGTTGAAAAACTGTTTTTT. Translation gives CASSYDPVEKLFF.

This chain's CDR3 is CAIKGEGETQYF. CDR3 nucleotides: TGTGCCATTAAGGGGGAGGGGGAGACCCAGTACTTC. V usage is TRBV10-3 and J usage is TRBJ2-5, with D tentatively TRBD2 (7 bases). CDR1 is ENHRY, CDR2 SYGVKD, per germline. Trimming shortened V by 9 bases and J by 5 bases, and 13 bases separated the two germline ends. The CDR3 is 12 amino acids.

V usage is TRBV5-1 and J usage is TRBJ2-3; D remains unclear. Deletions cut 5 bases from V and 6 bases from J, with 10 bases between. Germline loops: CDR1 SGHRS, CDR2 YFSETQ. The CDR3 spans 12 residues. This chain's CDR3 is CASRPSHDTQYF. DNA for the CDR3: TGCGCCAGCAGGCCCTCACATGATACGCAGTATTTT.

This rearrangement joins TRBV7-9 to TRBJ1-1, with D unclear. Germline-derived CDR1 and CDR2 are SEHNR and FQNEAQ (reference sequence). V lost 5 bases and J 3 bases, leaving 16 bases between the germline ends. The CDR3 sequence is 15 residues long. DNA for the CDR3: TGTGCCAGCAGCGAATCGGGAAGAGGTTACACTGAAGCTTTCTTT. Amino acid sequence: CASSESGRGYTEAFF.

The chain uses TRBV10-3 and TRBJ1-5, with a tentative D call TRBD1 (6 bases). The V end lost 2 bases, the J end lost 7 bases, and 15 bases lay between the germline ends. This CDR3 contains 15 residues. CDR1 is ENHRY and CDR2 is SYGVKD in the germline V gene. CDR3 amino acids: CAISEGSGAGQPQHF. CDR3 nucleotides: TGTGCCATCAGTGAGGGGTCGGGGGCCGGACAGCCCCAGCATTTT.

V gene TRBV20-1 combines with J gene TRBJ2-5, with D perhaps TRBD2 (6 bases). Trimming took 5 bases from V and 0 from J, leaving 7 bases between them. Per the germline V gene, CDR1 is DFQATT and CDR2 is SNEGSKA (reference sequence). The CDR3 totals 12 residues. The CDR3 DNA is TGCAGTGCTGGCGGGGACCAAGAGACCCAGTACTTC. It encodes CSAGGDQETQYF.

The V call is TRBV19, the J call TRBJ2-1; 13 bases match TRBD2. The V and J ends lost 4 bases and 7 bases, in that order; junction bases with no gene match: 1. The germline V gene has CDR1 LNHDA and CDR2 SQIVND (reference sequence). This CDR3 is 14 amino acids long. The CDR3 is CASSRGLAGNEQFF. CDR3 in DNA: TGTGCCAGTAGTAGGGGACTAGCGGGGAATGAGCAGTTCTTC.

This clonotype occurred a few times. The chain carries TRBV7-2 and TRBJ1-2, with 9 bases that match TRBD1. The germline V gene has CDR1 SGHTA and CDR2 FQGNSA. V was clipped by 0 bases and J by 7 bases; unmatched bases: 9. This CDR3 has 16 residues. CDR3 loop: CASSLAISQGASGYTF. The DNA for the CDR3 is TGTGCCAGCAGCTTAGCGATTTCACAGGGGGCGAGTGGCTACACCTTC.

The chain joins TRBV6-2 or TRBV6-3 to TRBJ2-3; TRBD2 aligns across 7 bases. V trimming: 8 bases; J trimming: 2 bases; junction bases outside the gene matches: 1. The CDR3 length is 12 residues. Germline CDR1 is MNHEY and CDR2 is SVGEGT. CDR3 DNA: TGTGCCAGCGGGGGGGACACAGATACGCAGTATTTT. Its translation: CASGGDTDTQYF.

The chain uses TRBV29-1 and TRBJ2-5; D remains unclear. The germline V gene encodes CDR1 SQVTM and CDR2 ANQGSEA. CDR3 length: 12 amino acids. With 1 base removed from V and 1 base from J, the gap between germline ends came to 4 bases. This chain's CDR3 is CSVEAGQETQYF. The CDR3 region has the DNA TGCAGCGTTGAAGCGGGCCAAGAGACCCAGTACTTC.

This chain connects TRBV7-3 to TRBJ2-3, with TRBD2 matching 9 bases. The V and J ends lost 2 bases and 4 bases, in that order; junction bases with no gene match: 4. The CDR3 is 15 amino acids. Germline values: CDR1 SGHTA, CDR2 FQGTGA. CDR3 loop: CASSLLSGGADTQYF. The CDR3 coding sequence is TGTGCCAGCAGCTTACTTAGCGGGGGCGCAGATACGCAGTATTTT.

This clonotype was counted ten times or more. This chain joins TRBV5-1 and TRBJ2-2; 7 bases line up with TRBD2. Losses at the gene ends were 5 bases for V and 0 bases for J; bases not matched to a gene: 4. Per germline, CDR1 SGHRS and CDR2 YFSETQ. The CDR3 length is 15 residues. CDR3 sequence reads: CASRSLATNTGELFF. In nucleotides, the CDR3 is TGCGCCAGCAGGTCACTAGCGACGAACACCGGGGAGCTGTTTTTT.